This entry features one T cell receptor (beta chain) sequence. This sample is part of a study of blood T cell repertoires in COVID-19. Sequencing used immunoSEQ multiplex PCR; TCRdb keeps in-frame clones, though not all of them. The sample gives roughly 380,000 clones, 85% of which show up once; roughly 3.4% is in the top ten. The CDR3 has 14 residues. Looked up from germline, CDR1 is SNHLY and CDR2 is FYNNEI. The V gene lost 8 bases and the J gene lost 6 bases, with 16 bases spanning the gap. This clonotype originated in a woman between 18 and 30 years old with acute or convalescent COVID-19. This chain links TRBV2 with TRBJ2-2; the D gene is possibly TRBD2 (6 bases). Sequenced input: peripheral blood. The chain's CDR3 is CASPRVGDSGELFF. CDR3 coding DNA: TGTGCCAGCCCCCGGGTCGGGGACTCCGGGGAGCTGTTTTTT.